This note documents a single T cell receptor beta chain sequence. Its specificity is not known. The data were obtained in a study of T cells in localized non-small cell lung cancer. Findings and caveats of the study: Clonality peaked in uninvolved adjacent lung rather than tumor. Density of T cells in blood, when higher, went with longer overall survival.

V lost 3 bases and J lost 5; bases outside the gene matches: 7. Germline V gene lookup returns CDR1 KGHSH and CDR2 LQKENI. CDR3 size: 16 residues. Clones were read by immunoSEQ multiplex PCR, and TCRdb kept only the in-frame ones, dropping some. Of tens of thousands of clones listed, around nine tenths are singletons. This sequence was found in an older female donor with stage I squamous cell lung carcinoma. The sample consisted of peripheral blood, taken before any cancer treatment. The chain combines TRBV18 with TRBJ1-1, with 12 bases matching TRBD1. The CDR3 DNA reads as TGTGCCAGCTCACCGCCCGGGACAGGGGGCAGAACTGAAGCTTTCTTT. Its protein is CASSPPGTGGRTEAFF.